This T cell receptor beta chain originates from a study of T cell repertoires in cytomegalovirus infection. At the level of the study: In public TCR beta signatures, there were indications of both CMV infection and matching HLA type. Regarding the study as a whole: Cumulated frequencies of public TCR beta families served to identify carriers of CMV plus the relevant HLA. The response measured ex vivo was dominated by TCR beta clonotypes (HLA-C-restricted and CMV-specific).

Trimming took off 5 bases at V and 0 bases at J, with 4 bases between the two ends. The germline gives CDR1 SGHTA, CDR2 FQGTGA. The CDR3 has 13 residues. Concerning this clonotype itself: What it binds is unknown.

Via MiXCR, TCRdb re-called the reads, giving one row per CDR3 protein. Seen here are around 530,000 distinct CDR3 sequences, about a quarter observed once, and the top ten hold under 15%. This clonotype was obtained from a human donor in good health (CMV status not recorded). Some clones in this sample may be carry-over from other donors' samples. The sample was PBMCs. This chain connects TRBV7-3 to TRBJ2-2; D not certain. CDR3 sequence (DNA): TGTGCCAGCAGCCGTACGAACACCGGGGAGCTGTTTTTT. Translation: CASSRTNTGELFF.